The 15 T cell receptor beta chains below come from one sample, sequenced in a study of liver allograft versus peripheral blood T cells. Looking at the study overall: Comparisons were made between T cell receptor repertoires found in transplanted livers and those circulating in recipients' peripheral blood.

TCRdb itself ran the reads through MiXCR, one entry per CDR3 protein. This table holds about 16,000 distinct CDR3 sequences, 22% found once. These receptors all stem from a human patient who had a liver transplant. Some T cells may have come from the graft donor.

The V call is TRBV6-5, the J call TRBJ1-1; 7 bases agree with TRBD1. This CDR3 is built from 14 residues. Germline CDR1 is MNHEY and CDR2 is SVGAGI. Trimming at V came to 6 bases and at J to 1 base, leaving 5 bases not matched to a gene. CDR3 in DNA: TGTGCCAGCAGCATCAGGGGGGCGAACACTGAAGCTTTCTTT. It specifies CASSIRGANTEAFF.

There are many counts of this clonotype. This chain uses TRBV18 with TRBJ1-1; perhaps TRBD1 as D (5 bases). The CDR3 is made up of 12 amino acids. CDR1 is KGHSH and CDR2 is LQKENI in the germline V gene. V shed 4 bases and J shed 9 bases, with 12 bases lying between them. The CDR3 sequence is CASSLEEGQAFF. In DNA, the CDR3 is TGTGCCAGCTCACTAGAGGAGGGACAAGCTTTCTTT.

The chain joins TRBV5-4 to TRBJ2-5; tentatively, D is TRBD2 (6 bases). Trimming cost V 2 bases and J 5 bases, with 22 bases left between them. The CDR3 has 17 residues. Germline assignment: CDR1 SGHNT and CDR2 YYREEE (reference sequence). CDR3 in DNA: TGTGCCAGCAGCTTTCATCGGGGGAGAGGGTGGCGGGAGACCCAGTACTTC. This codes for CASSFHRGRGWRETQYF. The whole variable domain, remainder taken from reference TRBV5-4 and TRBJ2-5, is ETGVTQSPTHLIKTRGQQVTLRCSSQSGHNTVSWYQQALGQGPQFIFQYYREEENGRGNFPPRFSGLQFPNYSSELNVNALELDDSALYLCASSFHRGRGWRETQYFGPGTRLLVL.

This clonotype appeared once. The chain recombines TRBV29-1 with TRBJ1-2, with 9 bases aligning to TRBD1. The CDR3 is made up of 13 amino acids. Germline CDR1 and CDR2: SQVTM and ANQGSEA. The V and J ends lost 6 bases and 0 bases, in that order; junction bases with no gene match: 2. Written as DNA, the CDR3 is TGCAGCGTCCGACAGGGGGCTAACTATGGCTACACCTTC. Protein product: CSVRQGANYGYTF.

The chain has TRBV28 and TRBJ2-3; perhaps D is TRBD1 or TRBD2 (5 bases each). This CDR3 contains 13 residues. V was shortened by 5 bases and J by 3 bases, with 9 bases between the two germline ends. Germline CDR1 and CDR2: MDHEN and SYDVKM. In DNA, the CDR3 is TGTGCCAGCAGTGGGGGACCTACAGATACGCAGTATTTT. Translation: CASSGGPTDTQYF.

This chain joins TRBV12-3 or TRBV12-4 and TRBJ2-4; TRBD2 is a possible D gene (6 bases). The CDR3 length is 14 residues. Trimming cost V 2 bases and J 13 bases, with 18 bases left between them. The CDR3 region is CASSLRNGAGIQYF. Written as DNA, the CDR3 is TGTGCCAGCAGTTTAAGAAACGGGGCGGGAATCCAGTACTTC.

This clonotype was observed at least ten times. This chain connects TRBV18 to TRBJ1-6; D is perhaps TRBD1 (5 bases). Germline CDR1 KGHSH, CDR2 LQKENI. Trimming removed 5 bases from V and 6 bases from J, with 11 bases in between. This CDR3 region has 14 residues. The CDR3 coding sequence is TGTGCCAGCTCAGGGGGGAACGCTAATTCACCCCTCCACTTT. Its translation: CASSGGNANSPLHF.

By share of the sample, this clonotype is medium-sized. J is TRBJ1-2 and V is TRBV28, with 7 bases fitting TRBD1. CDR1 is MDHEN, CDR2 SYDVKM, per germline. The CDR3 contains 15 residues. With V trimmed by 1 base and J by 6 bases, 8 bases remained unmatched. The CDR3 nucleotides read TGTGCCAGCAGTTTATTGGACAGGCTCAAGAATGGCTACACCTTC. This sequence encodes CASSLLDRLKNGYTF.

The CDR3 spells CASTLSSYNEQFF. The CDR3 DNA reads TGTGCCAGTACCCTAAGCTCCTACAATGAGCAGTTCTTC. The V gene is TRBV19, the J gene TRBJ2-1; D not certain. This CDR3 contains 13 residues. V shed 7 bases and J shed 0 bases, with 7 bases lying between them. Germline CDR1 is LNHDA and CDR2 is SQIVND (reference sequence).

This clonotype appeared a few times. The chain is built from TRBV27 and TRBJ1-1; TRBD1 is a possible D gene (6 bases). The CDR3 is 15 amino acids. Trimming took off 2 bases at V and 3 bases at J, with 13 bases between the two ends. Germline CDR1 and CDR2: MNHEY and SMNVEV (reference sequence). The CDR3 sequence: CASSLQSRGHTEAFF. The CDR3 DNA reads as TGTGCCAGCAGTTTACAGAGCAGGGGCCACACTGAAGCTTTCTTT.

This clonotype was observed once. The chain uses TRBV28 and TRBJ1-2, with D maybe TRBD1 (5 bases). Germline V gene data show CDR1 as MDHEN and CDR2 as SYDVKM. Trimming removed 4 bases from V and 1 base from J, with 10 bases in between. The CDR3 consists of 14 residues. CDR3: CASSSGTINYGYTF. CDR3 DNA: TGTGCCAGCAGTTCGGGGACTATTAACTATGGCTACACCTTC.

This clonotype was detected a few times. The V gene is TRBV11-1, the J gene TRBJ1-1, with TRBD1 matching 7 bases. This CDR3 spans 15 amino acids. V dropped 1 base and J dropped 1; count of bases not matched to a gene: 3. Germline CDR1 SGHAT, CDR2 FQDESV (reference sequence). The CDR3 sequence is CASSLEGGRNTEAFF. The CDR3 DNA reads TGTGCCAGCAGCTTAGAAGGGGGCCGGAACACTGAAGCTTTCTTT. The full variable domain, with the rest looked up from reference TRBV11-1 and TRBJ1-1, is EAEVAQSPRYKITEKSQAVAFWCDPISGHATLYWYRQILGQGPELLVQFQDESVVDDSQLPKDRFSAERLKGVDSTLKIQPAELGDSAMYLCASSLEGGRNTEAFFGQGTRLTVV.

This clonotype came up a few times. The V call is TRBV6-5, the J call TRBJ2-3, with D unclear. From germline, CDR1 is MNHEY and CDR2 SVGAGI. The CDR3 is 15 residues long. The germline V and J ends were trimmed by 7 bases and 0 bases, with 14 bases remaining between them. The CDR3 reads CASTVGHESTDTQYF. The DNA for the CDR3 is TGTGCCAGCACCGTTGGCCACGAGAGCACAGATACGCAGTATTTT.

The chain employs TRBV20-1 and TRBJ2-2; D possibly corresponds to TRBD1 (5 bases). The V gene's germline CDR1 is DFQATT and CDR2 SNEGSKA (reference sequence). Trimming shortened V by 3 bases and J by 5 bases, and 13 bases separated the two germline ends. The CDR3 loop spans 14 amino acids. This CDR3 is CSARGLGETGELFF. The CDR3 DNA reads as TGCAGTGCTAGGGGATTAGGGGAAACCGGGGAGCTGTTTTTT.

The CDR3 reads CSANREVNQPQHF. The CDR3 nucleotides read TGCAGTGCTAACAGGGAGGTGAATCAGCCCCAGCATTTT. The chain links TRBV20-1 to TRBJ1-5; weak D call: TRBD1 (6 bases). Germline V CDR1 and CDR2: DFQATT, SNEGSKA (reference sequence). The length of the CDR3 is 13 residues. V lost 4 bases and J 4 bases, leaving 11 bases between the germline ends.